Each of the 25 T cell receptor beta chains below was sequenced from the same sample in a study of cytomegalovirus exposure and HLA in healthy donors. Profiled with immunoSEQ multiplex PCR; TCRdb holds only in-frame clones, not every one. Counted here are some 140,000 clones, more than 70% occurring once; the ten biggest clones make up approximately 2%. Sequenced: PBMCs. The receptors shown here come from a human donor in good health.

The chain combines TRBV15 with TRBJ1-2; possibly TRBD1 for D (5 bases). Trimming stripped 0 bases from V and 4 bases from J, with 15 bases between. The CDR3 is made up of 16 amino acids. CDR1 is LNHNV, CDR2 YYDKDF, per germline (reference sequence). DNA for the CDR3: TGTGCCACCAGCAGAGATATAGGGCAGGGAGGCTATGGCTACACCTTC. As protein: CATSRDIGQGGYGYTF. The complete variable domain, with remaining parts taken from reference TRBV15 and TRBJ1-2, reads DAMVIQNPRYQVTQFGKPVTLSCSQTLNHNVMYWYQQKSSQAPKLLFHYYDKDFNNEADTPDNFQSRRPNTSFCFLDIRSPGLGDTAMYLCATSRDIGQGGYGYTFGSGTRLTVV.

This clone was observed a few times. CDR3 sequence reads: CASSPRKGGAEETQYF. CDR3 coding DNA: TGTGCCAGCAGCCCGAGAAAAGGGGGCGCAGAAGAGACCCAGTACTTC. The V gene is TRBV5-4, the J gene TRBJ2-5; 7 bases agree with TRBD1. The CDR3 sequence is 16 residues long. V lost 4 bases to trimming and J lost 3 bases; unmatched junction nucleotides: 12. Germline values: CDR1 SGHNT, CDR2 YYREEE (reference sequence).

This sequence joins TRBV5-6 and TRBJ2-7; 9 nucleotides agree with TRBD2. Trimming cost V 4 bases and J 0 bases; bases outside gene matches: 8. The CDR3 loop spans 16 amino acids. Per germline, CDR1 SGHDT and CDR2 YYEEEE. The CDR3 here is CASSPRTSGSSYEQYF. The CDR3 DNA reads TGTGCCAGCAGCCCACGAACTAGCGGGTCCTCCTACGAGCAGTACTTC.

The CDR3 here is CASSQVVQGNSPLHF. The DNA for the CDR3 is TGTGCCAGCAGCCAAGTGGTCCAGGGGAACTCACCCCTCCACTTT. The J gene is TRBJ1-6, the V gene TRBV14; tentatively, D is TRBD1 (6 bases). The V gene lost 1 base and the J gene lost 10 bases, with 14 bases spanning the gap. Germline values: CDR1 SGHDN, CDR2 FVKESK. The CDR3 sequence is 15 residues long.

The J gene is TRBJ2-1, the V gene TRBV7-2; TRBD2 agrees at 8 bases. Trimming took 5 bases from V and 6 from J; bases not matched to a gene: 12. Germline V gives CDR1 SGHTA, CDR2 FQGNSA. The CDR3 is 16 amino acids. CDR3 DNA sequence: TGTGCCAGCAGCCCCCACGCGGGACTAGGCGGCAATGAGCAGTTCTTC. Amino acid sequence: CASSPHAGLGGNEQFF.

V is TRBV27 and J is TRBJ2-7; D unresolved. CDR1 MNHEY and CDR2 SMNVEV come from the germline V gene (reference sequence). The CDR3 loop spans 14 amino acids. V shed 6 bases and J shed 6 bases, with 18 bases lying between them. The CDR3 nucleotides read TGTGCCAGCAGCCCAAGACTGCCGCCCGTCGAGCAGTACTTC. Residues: CASSPRLPPVEQYF.

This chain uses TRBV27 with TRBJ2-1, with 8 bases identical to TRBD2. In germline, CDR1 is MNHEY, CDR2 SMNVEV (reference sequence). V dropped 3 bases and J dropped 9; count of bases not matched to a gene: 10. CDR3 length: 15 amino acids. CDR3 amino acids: CASSFRSGVGGEQFF. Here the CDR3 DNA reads TGTGCCAGCAGTTTTCGTAGCGGGGTGGGGGGTGAGCAGTTCTTC.

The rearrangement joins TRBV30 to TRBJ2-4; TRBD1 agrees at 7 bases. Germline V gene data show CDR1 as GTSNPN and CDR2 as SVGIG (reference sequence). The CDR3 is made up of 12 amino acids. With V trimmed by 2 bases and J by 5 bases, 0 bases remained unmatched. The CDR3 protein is CAWSTGENIQYF. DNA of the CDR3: TGTGCCTGGAGTACAGGGGAAAACATTCAGTACTTC.

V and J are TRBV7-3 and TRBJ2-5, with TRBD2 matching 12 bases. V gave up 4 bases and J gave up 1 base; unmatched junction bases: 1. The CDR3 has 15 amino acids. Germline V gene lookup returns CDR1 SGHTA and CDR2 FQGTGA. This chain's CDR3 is CASSSTSGGQETQYF. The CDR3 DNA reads TGTGCCAGCAGCTCGACTAGCGGGGGCCAAGAGACCCAGTACTTC.

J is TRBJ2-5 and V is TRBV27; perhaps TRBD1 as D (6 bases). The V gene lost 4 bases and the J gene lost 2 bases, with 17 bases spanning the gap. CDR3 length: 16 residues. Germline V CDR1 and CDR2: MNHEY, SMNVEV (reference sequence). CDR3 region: CASSSHTLTGQETQYF. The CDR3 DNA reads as TGTGCCAGCAGTTCCCATACATTGACAGGTCAAGAGACCCAGTACTTC.

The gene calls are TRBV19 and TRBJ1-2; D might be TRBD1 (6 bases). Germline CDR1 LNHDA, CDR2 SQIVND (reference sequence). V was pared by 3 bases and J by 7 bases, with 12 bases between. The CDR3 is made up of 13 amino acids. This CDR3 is CASSIEQGLGYTF. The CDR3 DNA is TGTGCCAGTAGTATTGAACAGGGTCTTGGCTACACCTTC.

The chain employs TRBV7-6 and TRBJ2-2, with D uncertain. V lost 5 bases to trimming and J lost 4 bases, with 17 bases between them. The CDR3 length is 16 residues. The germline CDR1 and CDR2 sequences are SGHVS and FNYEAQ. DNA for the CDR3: TGTGCCAGCAGCCCCTCTACCGCCCTGAGCACCGGGGAGCTGTTTTTT. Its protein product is CASSPSTALSTGELFF.

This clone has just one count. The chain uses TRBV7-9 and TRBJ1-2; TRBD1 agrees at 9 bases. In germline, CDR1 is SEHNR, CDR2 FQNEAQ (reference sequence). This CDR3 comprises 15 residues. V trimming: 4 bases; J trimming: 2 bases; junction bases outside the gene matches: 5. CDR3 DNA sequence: TGTGCCAGCAGCTCTGGGACAGGGTTAAACTATGGCTACACCTTC. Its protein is CASSSGTGLNYGYTF.

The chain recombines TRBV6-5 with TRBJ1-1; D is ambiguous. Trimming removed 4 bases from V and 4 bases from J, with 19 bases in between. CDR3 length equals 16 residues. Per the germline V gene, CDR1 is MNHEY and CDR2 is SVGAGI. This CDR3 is CASSFIGGGDGTEAFF. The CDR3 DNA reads TGTGCCAGCAGTTTCATCGGTGGAGGAGATGGCACTGAAGCTTTCTTT.

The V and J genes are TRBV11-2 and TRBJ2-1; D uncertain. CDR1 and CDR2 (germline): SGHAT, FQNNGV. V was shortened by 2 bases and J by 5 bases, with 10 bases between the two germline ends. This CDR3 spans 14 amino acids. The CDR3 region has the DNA TGTGCCAGCAGCTTACCAGGCGACCACAATGAGCAGTTCTTC. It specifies CASSLPGDHNEQFF. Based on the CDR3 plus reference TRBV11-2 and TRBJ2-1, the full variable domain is EAGVAQSPRYKIIEKRQSVAFWCNPISGHATLYWYQQILGQGPKLLIQFQNNGVVDDSQLPKDRFSAERLKGVDSTLKIQPAKLEDSAVYLCASSLPGDHNEQFFGPGTRLTVL.

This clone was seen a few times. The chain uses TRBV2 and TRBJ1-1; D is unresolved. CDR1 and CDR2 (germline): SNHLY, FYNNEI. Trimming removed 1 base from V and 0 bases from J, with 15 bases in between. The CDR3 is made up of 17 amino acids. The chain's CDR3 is CASSEGAQFQMNTEAFF. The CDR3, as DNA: TGTGCCAGCAGTGAAGGGGCACAGTTCCAAATGAACACTGAAGCTTTCTTT. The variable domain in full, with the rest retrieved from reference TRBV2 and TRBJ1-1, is EPEVTQTPSHQVTQMGQEVILRCVPISNHLYFYWYRQILGQKVEFLVSFYNNEISEKSEIFDDQFSVERPDGSNFTLKIRSTKLEDSAMYFCASSEGAQFQMNTEAFFGQGTRLTVV.

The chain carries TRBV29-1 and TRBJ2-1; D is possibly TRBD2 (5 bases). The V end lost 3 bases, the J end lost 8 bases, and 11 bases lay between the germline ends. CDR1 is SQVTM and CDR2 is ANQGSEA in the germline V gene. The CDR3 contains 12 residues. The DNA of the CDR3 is TGCAGCGTTGACGGCCTAGCCGATGAGCAGTTCTTC. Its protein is CSVDGLADEQFF.

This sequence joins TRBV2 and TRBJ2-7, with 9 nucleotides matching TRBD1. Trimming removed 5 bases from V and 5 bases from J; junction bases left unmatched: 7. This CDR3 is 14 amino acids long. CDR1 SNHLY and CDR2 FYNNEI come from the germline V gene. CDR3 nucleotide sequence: TGTGCCAGCAGTCCCGACAGGGGGGTGCACGAGCAGTACTTC. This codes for CASSPDRGVHEQYF.

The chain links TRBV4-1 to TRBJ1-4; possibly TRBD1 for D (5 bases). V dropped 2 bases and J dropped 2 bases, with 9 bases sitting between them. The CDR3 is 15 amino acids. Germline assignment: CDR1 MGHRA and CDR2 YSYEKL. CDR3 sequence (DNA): TGCGCCAGCAGCCAATCCGGGGGGACTAATGAAAAACTGTTTTTT. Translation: CASSQSGGTNEKLFF.

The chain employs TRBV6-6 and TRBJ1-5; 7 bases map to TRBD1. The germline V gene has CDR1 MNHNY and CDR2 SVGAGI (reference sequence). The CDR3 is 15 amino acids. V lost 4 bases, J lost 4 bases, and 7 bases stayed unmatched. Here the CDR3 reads CASSSRQGLNQPQHF. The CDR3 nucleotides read TGTGCCAGCAGTTCTAGACAGGGCCTTAATCAGCCCCAGCATTTT.

CDR3 region: CASSSIAGGLEQFF. The CDR3 nucleotides read TGTGCCAGCAGCTCCATAGCGGGGGGACTTGAGCAGTTCTTC. The chain links TRBV7-8 to TRBJ2-1, with 10 positions matching TRBD2. CDR1 and CDR2 from the germline V gene are SGHVS and FQNEAQ. Losses at the gene ends were 4 bases for V and 9 bases for J; bases not matched to a gene: 6. The length of the CDR3 is 14 residues.

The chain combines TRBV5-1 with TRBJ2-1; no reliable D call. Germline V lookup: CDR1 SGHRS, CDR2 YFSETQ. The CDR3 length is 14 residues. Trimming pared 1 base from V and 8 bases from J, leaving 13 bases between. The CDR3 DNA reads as TGCGCCAGCAGCTTGATCCCGGGTGTGGATGAGCAGTTCTTC. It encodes CASSLIPGVDEQFF.

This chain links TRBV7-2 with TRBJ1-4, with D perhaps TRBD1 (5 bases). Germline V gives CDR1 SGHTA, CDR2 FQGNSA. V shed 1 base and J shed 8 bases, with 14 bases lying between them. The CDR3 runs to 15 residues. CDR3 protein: CASSLGGLPEEKLFF. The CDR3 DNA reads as TGTGCCAGCAGCTTAGGGGGACTTCCGGAAGAAAAACTGTTTTTT.

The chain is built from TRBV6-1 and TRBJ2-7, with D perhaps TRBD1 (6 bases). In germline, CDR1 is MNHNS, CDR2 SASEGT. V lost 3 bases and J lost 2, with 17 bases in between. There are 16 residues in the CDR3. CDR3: CASSDLRGISPYEQYF. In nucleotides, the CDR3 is TGTGCCAGCAGTGACCTCAGGGGTATAAGTCCCTACGAGCAGTACTTC.

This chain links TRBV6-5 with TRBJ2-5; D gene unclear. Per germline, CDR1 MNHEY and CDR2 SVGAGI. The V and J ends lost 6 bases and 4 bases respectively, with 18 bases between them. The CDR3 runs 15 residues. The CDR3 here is CASSYDHRPGETQYF. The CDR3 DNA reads TGTGCCAGCAGCTATGACCACCGTCCGGGAGAGACCCAGTACTTC.